The 26 T cell receptor beta chains in this list originate from one sample, sequenced in a study of blood T cell dynamics during melanoma immunotherapy. Libraries were prepared by immunoSEQ multiplex PCR; TCRdb keeps only in-frame clonotypes and omits some of them. This sample has about 28,000 clones, with approximately 80% found just once. Time point of the sample: week 3, after first cycle of checkpoint inhibitor. The sequences come from blood, collected from a patient treated with checkpoint blockade. The receptors were gathered from a human donor with melanoma.

This rearrangement joins TRBV7-9 to TRBJ2-3; D is perhaps TRBD1 (5 bases). CDR3 size: 15 residues. Looked up from germline, CDR1 is SEHNR and CDR2 is FQNEAQ (reference sequence). Trimming removed 2 bases at V and 1 base at J, with 10 bases between. The CDR3 DNA reads TGTGCCAGCAGCTTATTCCCCAGGGGCACAGATACGCAGTATTTT. Translating it yields CASSLFPRGTDTQYF.

The V gene is TRBV15, the J gene TRBJ1-1; D is ambiguous. Germline V lookup: CDR1 LNHNV, CDR2 YYDKDF (reference sequence). This CDR3 has 13 amino acids. Deletions cut 3 bases from V and 6 bases from J, with 11 bases between. The CDR3 nucleotides read TGTGCCACCAGCAGGGATTTTACGGCTGAAGCTTTCTTT. It encodes CATSRDFTAEAFF.

The J gene is TRBJ1-4, the V gene TRBV29-1, with a tentative D call TRBD1 (5 bases). V dropped 7 bases and J dropped 4 bases, with 13 bases sitting between them. Germline loops: CDR1 SQVTM, CDR2 ANQGSEA. The CDR3 contains 13 residues. The CDR3 spells CSASPGNNEKLFF. The DNA for the CDR3 is TGCAGCGCGAGCCCAGGGAATAATGAAAAACTGTTTTTT.

This rearrangement joins TRBV6-5 to TRBJ2-3, with D perhaps TRBD1 (6 bases). The CDR3 is 15 amino acids. Germline assignment: CDR1 MNHEY and CDR2 SVGAGI. Trimming shortened V by 2 bases and J by 4 bases, and 13 bases separated the two germline ends. The CDR3 nucleotides read TGTGCCAGCAGTTACCAGGGCAGGGGATCAGATACGCAGTATTTT. As protein: CASSYQGRGSDTQYF.

Notes on this clone: The conserved phenylalanine or tryptophan normally closing the CDR3 is absent here, so this likely arose from a read error. The DNA is left out, because the CDR3 cannot be placed on it with certainty; the CDR3 is given as TCRdb lists it. The V gene is TRBV5-6, the J gene TRBJ1-1. Germline lookup yields CDR1 SGHDT and CDR2 YYEEEE. The CDR3 length equals 14 residues, ends included. CDR3 amino acids: CASSSSSTSFDNLP.

This clone has only one observation. CDR3 bases: TGTGCCAGTAGTACAGTCTCCTACAATGAGCAGTTCTTC. Protein: CASSTVSYNEQFF. The V and J genes are TRBV19 and TRBJ2-1; D uncertain. The CDR3 has 13 amino acids. The V end lost 4 bases, the J end lost 0 bases, and 4 bases lay between the germline ends. Germline V gene sequence: CDR1 LNHDA, CDR2 SQIVND (reference sequence).

This clone appeared a few times. V is TRBV5-4 and J is TRBJ2-7; D ambiguous. Germline V gene sequence: CDR1 SGHNT, CDR2 YYREEE (reference sequence). Trimming cost V 4 bases and J 2 bases, with 19 bases left between them. The CDR3 has 16 residues. The CDR3 loop reads CASSQDRTDLPYEQYF. DNA for the CDR3: TGTGCCAGCAGCCAAGATCGAACGGACCTCCCCTACGAGCAGTACTTC.

This chain's CDR3 is CAAKGPMNTEAFF. CDR3 sequence (DNA): TGTGCCGCCAAGGGACCGATGAACACTGAAGCTTTCTTT. The chain joins TRBV28 to TRBJ1-1; D might be TRBD1 (5 bases). CDR1 and CDR2 from the germline V gene are MDHEN and SYDVKM. The CDR3 consists of 13 residues. Trimming left V 11 bases short and J 0 bases short, with 13 bases between.

This chain uses TRBV4-1 with TRBJ2-1; possibly TRBD2 for D (6 bases). Germline V gene data show CDR1 as MGHRA and CDR2 as YSYEKL. This CDR3 comprises 13 residues. Between the trimmed V and J ends, which lost 2 bases and 6 bases, there was a span of 8 bases. The CDR3 DNA is TGCGCCAGCAGCCAACCGGGAGCCAATGAGCAGTTCTTC. Protein product: CASSQPGANEQFF.

The chain links TRBV28 to TRBJ2-4; 12 nucleotides agree with TRBD1. CDR1 is MDHEN and CDR2 is SYDVKM in the germline V gene. This CDR3 region has 16 residues. With 8 bases clipped from V and 6 bases from J, the junction kept 11 bases outside the gene matches. The DNA for the CDR3 is TGTGCCAGCTTTTCTAGGGACAGGGGGCAGGGAAACATTCAGTACTTC. This translates into CASFSRDRGQGNIQYF. Complete variable domain (other parts from reference TRBV28 and TRBJ2-4): DVKVTQSSRYLVKRTGEKVFLECVQDMDHENMFWYRQDPGLGLRLIYFSYDVKMKEKGDIPEGYSVSREKKERFSLILESASTNQTSMYLCASFSRDRGQGNIQYFGAGTRLSVL.

CDR3 residues: CASSSLTTEAFF. The CDR3, as DNA: TGTGCCAGCAGTTCTTTGACCACTGAAGCTTTCTTT. The V gene is TRBV6-6, the J gene TRBJ1-1, with D uncertain. This CDR3 comprises 12 residues. Per germline, CDR1 MNHNY and CDR2 SVGAGI (reference sequence). V lost 4 bases, J lost 4 bases, and 7 bases lay in between.

The chain is built from TRBV27 and TRBJ2-5; D unclear. V was shortened by 1 base and J by 4 bases, with 10 bases between the two germline ends. Germline V gives CDR1 MNHEY, CDR2 SMNVEV (reference sequence). The CDR3 runs 14 residues. The CDR3 loop reads CASSLYLGSETQYF. CDR3 bases: TGTGCCAGCAGTTTATATTTGGGTTCAGAGACCCAGTACTTC.

This clone was seen once. The V gene is TRBV7-6, the J gene TRBJ2-2; no clear D gene. V lost 1 base to trimming and J lost 3 bases, with 9 bases between them. The CDR3 contains 15 residues. Germline CDR1 reads SGHVS; CDR2 reads FNYEAQ. The CDR3 DNA follows: TGTGCCAGCAGCTTAGTGGGCAGCTACACCGGGGAGCTGTTTTTT. Amino acid sequence: CASSLVGSYTGELFF.

The chain recombines TRBV27 with TRBJ2-2; unclear D gene. Germline loops: CDR1 MNHEY, CDR2 SMNVEV (reference sequence). The CDR3 has 12 amino acids. The V gene lost 3 bases and the J gene lost 7 bases, with 6 bases spanning the gap. DNA of the CDR3: TGTGCCAGCAGTTTGGGTATCGGGGAGCTGTTTTTT. Translation: CASSLGIGELFF.

CDR3 sequence reads: CASSVLAGDEQFF. DNA for the CDR3: TGTGCCAGCAGCGTGCTAGCGGGGGATGAGCAGTTCTTC. The chain recombines TRBV5-4 with TRBJ2-1; 10 nucleotides line up with TRBD2. The length of the CDR3 is 13 residues. V trimming: 4 bases; J trimming: 8 bases; junction bases outside the gene matches: 3. In germline, CDR1 is SGHNT, CDR2 YYREEE (reference sequence).

The chain combines TRBV29-1 with TRBJ2-5; D is unresolved. Between the trimmed V and J ends, which lost 1 base and 1 base, there was a span of 4 bases. This CDR3 is 12 amino acids long. Germline values: CDR1 SQVTM, CDR2 ANQGSEA. As DNA, the CDR3 is TGCAGCGTTGAAGTAGGCCAAGAGACCCAGTACTTC. Translated, it gives CSVEVGQETQYF.

This clone was counted between two and nine times. This chain joins TRBV6-5 and TRBJ2-3; D gene uncertain. This CDR3 is built from 12 residues. From germline, CDR1 is MNHEY and CDR2 SVGAGI. The germline V and J ends were trimmed by 8 bases and 3 bases, with 9 bases remaining between them. DNA for the CDR3: TGTGCCAGCCAAAGTACGACAGATACGCAGTATTTT. Encoded protein: CASQSTTDTQYF.

The chain carries TRBV7-2 and TRBJ2-1; the match to TRBD2 covers 11 bases. This CDR3 comprises 19 residues. Germline V gene lookup returns CDR1 SGHTA and CDR2 FQGNSA. Losses at the gene ends were 3 bases for V and 4 bases for J; bases not matched to a gene: 14. The CDR3 DNA follows: TGTGCCAGCAGCTTGCGGCTAGCGGGAGGTCTGGTAGGTTACAATGAGCAGTTCTTC. As protein: CASSLRLAGGLVGYNEQFF.

DNA of the CDR3: TGTGCCAGCAGCGCCACGGGGACAGACGCCGAAGCTTTCTTT. Its translation is CASSATGTDAEAFF. This chain uses TRBV9 with TRBJ1-1; 7 bases are a match to TRBD1. Germline loops: CDR1 SGDLS, CDR2 YYNGEE. V was pared by 3 bases and J by 8 bases, with 10 bases of the junction left unmatched. The CDR3 covers 14 residues.

This clone was picked up one time. The chain employs TRBV6-6 and TRBJ1-5; D is unresolved. This CDR3 comprises 15 residues. V was shortened by 7 bases and J by 0 bases, with 13 bases between the two germline ends. The germline CDR1 and CDR2 sequences are MNHNY and SVGAGI (reference sequence). CDR3 coding DNA: TGTGCCAGCACCCCGAGGGAGTATAGCAATCAGCCCCAGCATTTT. Translation: CASTPREYSNQPQHF.

V is TRBV10-3 and J is TRBJ2-4; the D gene is possibly TRBD1 (6 bases). There are 13 residues in the CDR3. The germline gives CDR1 ENHRY, CDR2 SYGVKD. Trimming left V 6 bases short and J 3 bases short, with 9 bases between. The CDR3 reads CAIRWTDKNIQYF. The DNA of the CDR3 is TGTGCCATCAGGTGGACAGACAAAAACATTCAGTACTTC.

The rearrangement uses TRBV4-1 and TRBJ1-5; TRBD1 is a possible D gene (6 bases). Trimming cost V 4 bases and J 0 bases, with 10 bases left between them. Looked up from germline, CDR1 is MGHRA and CDR2 is YSYEKL. The CDR3 runs 15 residues. The CDR3 nucleotides read TGCGCCAGCAGCCGACAGGAGAATAGCAATCAGCCCCAGCATTTT. Translation: CASSRQENSNQPQHF.

The rearrangement uses TRBV6-1 and TRBJ2-3; 10 bases line up with TRBD2. V trimming: 10 bases; J trimming: 3 bases; junction bases outside the gene matches: 4. Germline CDR1 and CDR2: MNHNS and SASEGT. The CDR3 runs 13 residues. The CDR3 region is CATGTSETDTQYF. Written as DNA, the CDR3 is TGTGCCACTGGGACTAGCGAAACAGATACGCAGTATTTT.

The V and J genes are TRBV6-6 and TRBJ2-2; no clear D gene. Trimming cost V 4 bases and J 5 bases, with 5 bases left between them. The CDR3 is 12 amino acids. Per germline, CDR1 MNHNY and CDR2 SVGAGI (reference sequence). CDR3 sequence: CASSSLTGELFF. The DNA for the CDR3 is TGTGCCAGCAGTTCCCTGACCGGGGAGCTGTTTTTT.

Only a few counts were recorded for this clone. J is TRBJ2-5 and V is TRBV9; weak D call: TRBD1 (5 bases). Trimming shortened V by 0 bases and J by 2 bases, and 8 bases separated the two germline ends. This CDR3 spans 14 amino acids. In germline, CDR1 is SGDLS, CDR2 YYNGEE. CDR3 sequence: CASSVGQGQETQYF. CDR3 DNA sequence: TGTGCCAGCAGCGTAGGTCAGGGTCAAGAGACCCAGTACTTC.

The V gene is TRBV6-1, the J gene TRBJ1-2; 9 bases are shared with TRBD1. This CDR3 contains 15 residues. The germline V gene has CDR1 MNHNS and CDR2 SASEGT. V trimming: 3 bases; J trimming: 6 bases; junction bases outside the gene matches: 8. This CDR3 reads CASSDPGQGNDGYTF. CDR3 coding DNA: TGTGCCAGCAGTGATCCGGGACAGGGAAATGATGGCTACACCTTC.